One sample yielded the 31 T cell receptor beta chains listed below, sequenced in a study of blood T cell repertoires in COVID-19. Assay used: immunoSEQ multiplex PCR; TCRdb lists only in-frame clones, some missing. The table shows 130,000 to 150,000 clones, with around 84% occurring only once. The source material was PBMCs or T cells enriched from blood (not recorded which). These receptors originate from a woman between 45 and 60 years old who had been exposed to COVID-19.

J is TRBJ1-2 and V is TRBV10-3; D may be TRBD1 (5 bases). V lost 1 base to trimming and J lost 3 bases, with 12 bases between them. Germline lookup yields CDR1 ENHRY and CDR2 SYGVKD. The CDR3 runs 15 residues. In DNA form, the CDR3 reads TGTGCCATCAGTGAGTTTCCGGACAATGACTATGGCTACACCTTC. Protein product: CAISEFPDNDYGYTF.

This sequence joins TRBV6-1 and TRBJ1-3; D gene unclear. Trimming stripped 0 bases from V and 4 bases from J, with 10 bases between. This CDR3 contains 15 residues. From germline, CDR1 is MNHNS and CDR2 SASEGT. The CDR3 coding sequence is TGTGCCAGCAGTGAAGCGCCGAGTTTCGGAAACACCATATATTTT. Translation: CASSEAPSFGNTIYF.

The V and J genes are TRBV29-1 and TRBJ1-4, with a weak D call TRBD1 (5 bases). Trimming left V 0 bases short and J 13 bases short, with 9 bases between. The CDR3 is made up of 11 amino acids. CDR1 and CDR2 from the germline V gene are SQVTM and ANQGSEA. Here the CDR3 reads CSVEEGLGLFF. The DNA for the CDR3 is TGCAGCGTTGAAGAGGGGCTGGGACTGTTTTTT.

V usage is TRBV12-3 or TRBV12-4 and J usage is TRBJ1-1; D is unresolved. Trimming shortened V by 0 bases and J by 7 bases, and 9 bases separated the two germline ends. The CDR3 is 13 amino acids. This chain's CDR3 is CASSLAQAVEAFF. The CDR3 nucleotides read TGTGCCAGCAGTTTAGCGCAGGCAGTTGAAGCTTTCTTT.

This chain joins TRBV19 and TRBJ1-2; possibly TRBD1 for D (5 bases). Germline lookup yields CDR1 LNHDA and CDR2 SQIVND (reference sequence). Deletions cut 10 bases from V and 4 bases from J, with 13 bases between. The CDR3 runs to 12 residues. The CDR3 loop reads CAIDAGSYGYTF. The CDR3 DNA reads TGTGCCATTGACGCAGGGTCCTATGGCTACACCTTC.

The chain has TRBV11-2 and TRBJ2-1; TRBD1 agrees at 7 bases. The V gene end was trimmed by 5 bases and the J gene end by 5 bases; junction bases not matched to a gene: 15. The length of the CDR3 is 17 residues. The germline V gene encodes CDR1 SGHAT and CDR2 FQNNGV. DNA for the CDR3: TGTGCCAGCAGCCCCCCCGACAGGGCGGCTTGGGACAATGAGCAGTTCTTC. Amino acids: CASSPPDRAAWDNEQFF.

The V call is TRBV11-3, the J call TRBJ2-4, with D possibly TRBD1 on 5 matching bases. The CDR3 is 14 amino acids. The germline V gene has CDR1 SGHNT and CDR2 YENEEA. The ends were cut back, 5 bases at V and 5 bases at J, with 13 bases in the middle. The CDR3 spells CASSRGIGENIQYF. CDR3 bases: TGTGCCAGCAGCAGGGGAATTGGGGAAAACATTCAGTACTTC.

CDR3 DNA: TGTGCCAGCACCCGCTACAATGAGCAGTTCTTC. It specifies CASTRYNEQFF. J is TRBJ2-1 and V is TRBV27; no clear D gene. CDR3 length: 11 amino acids. V gave up 7 bases and J gave up 3 bases, with 4 bases separating them. The germline V gene has CDR1 MNHEY and CDR2 SMNVEV (reference sequence).

V and J are TRBV30 and TRBJ1-1; 10 nucleotides align to TRBD1. V trimming: 5 bases; J trimming: 10 bases; junction bases outside the gene matches: 10. Germline-derived CDR1 and CDR2 are GTSNPN and SVGIG (reference sequence). The CDR3 contains 13 residues. The CDR3 DNA reads as TGTGCCTGGGCCGACAGGGGGCTAGGTCGAGCTTTCTTT. Encoded protein: CAWADRGLGRAFF. The entire variable domain, with the rest obtained from reference TRBV30 and TRBJ1-1, is as follows: SQTIHQWPATLVQPVGSPLSLECTVEGTSNPNLYWYRQAAGRGLQLLFYSVGIGQISSEVPQNLSASRPQDRQFILSSKKLLLSDSGFYLCAWADRGLGRAFFGQGTRLTVV.

V usage is TRBV11-2 and J usage is TRBJ1-2, with a possible D match to TRBD1 (5 bases). Germline values: CDR1 SGHAT, CDR2 FQNNGV. The V and J ends lost 9 bases and 5 bases respectively, with 16 bases between them. This CDR3 comprises 13 residues. As DNA, the CDR3 is TGTGCCAGTTCAACGGGGGGGAGGTATGGCTACACCTTC. Amino acid sequence: CASSTGGRYGYTF.

The chain recombines TRBV10-3 with TRBJ1-2, with a tentative D call TRBD1 (6 bases). Deletions cut 3 bases from V and 6 bases from J, with 8 bases between. This CDR3 contains 12 residues. Germline CDR1 is ENHRY and CDR2 is SYGVKD. The CDR3 region has the DNA TGTGCCATCAGTGAAACAGGGAATGGCTACACCTTC. It codes for CAISETGNGYTF.

The V and J genes are TRBV3-1 (or the pseudogene TRBV3-2) and TRBJ1-5; TRBD1 aligns across 9 bases. Germline V gives CDR1 LGHDT, CDR2 YNNKEL (reference sequence). V lost 4 bases to trimming and J lost 5 bases; unmatched junction nucleotides: 3. This CDR3 spans 14 amino acids. The CDR3 spells CASSPTGGYQPQHF. CDR3 DNA: TGTGCCAGCAGCCCCACAGGGGGCTATCAGCCCCAGCATTTT.

This chain connects TRBV27 to TRBJ1-5; maybe TRBD1 (6 bases). CDR3 length equals 14 residues. CDR1 and CDR2 from the germline V gene are MNHEY and SMNVEV (reference sequence). Trimming shortened V by 5 bases and J by 1 base, and 9 bases separated the two germline ends. The CDR3 region is CASSQGRSNQPQHF. Written as DNA, the CDR3 is TGTGCCAGCAGTCAGGGGCGGAGCAATCAGCCCCAGCATTTT.

The sample holds one count of this clone. J is TRBJ2-1 and V is TRBV12-3 or TRBV12-4; possibly TRBD1 for D (5 bases). Between the trimmed V and J ends, which lost 7 bases and 10 bases, there was a span of 17 bases. This CDR3 has 13 amino acids. CDR3: CASKRTGPLEQFF. The CDR3 DNA is TGTGCCAGCAAAAGAACAGGTCCGTTGGAGCAGTTCTTC.

The chain links TRBV7-9 to TRBJ1-4, with a possible D match to TRBD1 (5 bases). The CDR3 is 12 residues long. Germline loops: CDR1 SEHNR, CDR2 FQNEAQ (reference sequence). V gave up 0 bases and J gave up 10 bases, with 6 bases separating them. CDR3 protein: CASSLAQGKLFF. CDR3 coding DNA: TGTGCCAGCAGCTTAGCCCAGGGAAAACTGTTTTTT.

The chain employs TRBV10-2 and TRBJ2-7; 7 bases map to TRBD1. The CDR3 is made up of 12 amino acids. Germline assignment: CDR1 WSHSY and CDR2 SAAADI. Germline trimming cut 3 bases from V and 10 bases from J; bases unmatched to any gene: 6. The CDR3 loop reads CASSDKGAAQYF. CDR3 sequence (DNA): TGCGCCAGCAGTGATAAGGGGGCCGCCCAGTACTTC.

This clone has just one count. V gene TRBV5-1 combines with J gene TRBJ2-1; 10 bases agree with TRBD2. CDR1 and CDR2 (germline): SGHRS, YFSETQ. The CDR3 is made up of 16 amino acids. The V and J ends lost 3 bases and 3 bases, in that order; junction bases with no gene match: 6. The CDR3 DNA follows: TGCGCCAGCAGCTCGGATACTAGCGGGGTCTACAATGAGCAGTTCTTC. Protein product: CASSSDTSGVYNEQFF.

The chain uses TRBV9 and TRBJ1-1; D is undetermined. V lost 0 bases to trimming and J lost 6 bases, with 9 bases between them. Germline CDR1 and CDR2: SGDLS and YYNGEE. There are 13 residues in the CDR3. The CDR3 region has the DNA TGTGCCAGCAGCGTAGTACTCGGGTCTGAAGCTTTCTTT. Protein sequence: CASSVVLGSEAFF. The full variable domain, in which reference TRBV9 and TRBJ1-1 provide the parts outside the CDR3, is DSGVTQTPKHLITATGQRVTLRCSPRSGDLSVYWYQQSLDQGLQFLIQYYNGEERAKGNILERFSAQQFPDLHSELNLSSLELGDSALYFCASSVVLGSEAFFGQGTRLTVV.

The chain employs TRBV5-1 and TRBJ2-1; D is possibly TRBD2 (6 bases). The CDR3 length is 16 residues. From germline, CDR1 is SGHRS and CDR2 YFSETQ. With 4 bases removed from V and 5 bases from J, the gap between germline ends came to 19 bases. DNA for the CDR3: TGCGCCAGCAGCCCAGGACTGGGACTCCTAAACAATGAGCAGTTCTTC. Amino acids: CASSPGLGLLNNEQFF.

This sequence joins TRBV15 and TRBJ1-2; TRBD1 agrees at 7 bases. The CDR3 totals 18 residues. The J segment lost 3 bases and the V segment lost 1 base, leaving 14 bases of the junction unmatched. Germline-derived CDR1 and CDR2 are LNHNV and YYDKDF (reference sequence). CDR3 protein: CATSRGSRDSSFHYGYTF. Here the CDR3 DNA reads TGTGCCACCAGCAGAGGTTCACGGGACAGTTCTTTTCACTATGGCTACACCTTC.

The rearrangement joins TRBV6-5 to TRBJ1-5, with D hard to call. The germline V and J ends were trimmed by 0 bases and 4 bases, with 10 bases remaining between them. The CDR3 length is 15 residues. Germline V gene sequence: CDR1 MNHEY, CDR2 SVGAGI. In DNA form, the CDR3 reads TGTGCCAGCAGTTACTCGGGCAGAGAGAATCAGCCCCAGCATTTT. Its translation: CASSYSGRENQPQHF.

The V gene is TRBV11-3, the J gene TRBJ2-7; D is possibly TRBD1 (6 bases). Germline CDR1 reads SGHNT; CDR2 reads YENEEA. The CDR3 runs 14 residues. Trimming shortened V by 1 base and J by 6 bases, and 13 bases separated the two germline ends. The CDR3 region is CASSLGGARGEQYF. CDR3 DNA sequence: TGTGCCAGCAGCTTAGGAGGGGCCAGGGGCGAGCAGTACTTC.

This clone has more than one count but fewer than ten. The V and J genes are TRBV9 and TRBJ2-2; D is perhaps TRBD1 (6 bases). This CDR3 comprises 13 residues. Trimming removed 6 bases from V and 4 bases from J, with 10 bases in between. CDR1 and CDR2 from the germline V gene are SGDLS and YYNGEE. DNA for the CDR3: TGTGCCAGCACTCAGGGGACCACCGGGGAGCTGTTTTTT. This codes for CASTQGTTGELFF.

J is TRBJ1-1 and V is TRBV3-1 (or the pseudogene TRBV3-2); D uncertain. V lost 1 base to trimming and J lost 1 base, with 4 bases between them. The length of the CDR3 is 13 residues. CDR1 and CDR2 from the germline V gene are LGHDT and YNNKEL (reference sequence). The DNA of the CDR3 is TGTGCCAGCAGCCAAGTACAGAACACTGAAGCTTTCTTT. This encodes CASSQVQNTEAFF.

The J gene is TRBJ1-2, the V gene TRBV5-1; D perhaps matches TRBD1 (5 bases). V lost 0 bases and J lost 4, with 19 bases in between. This CDR3 contains 17 residues. Germline V lookup: CDR1 SGHRS, CDR2 YFSETQ. CDR3 sequence: CASSLAGFPDTFYGYTF. The CDR3 region has the DNA TGCGCCAGCAGCTTGGCCGGTTTCCCGGACACATTCTATGGCTACACCTTC.

The chain couples TRBV6-5 to TRBJ2-7, with 9 bases lining up with TRBD1. The germline V gene has CDR1 MNHEY and CDR2 SVGAGI. Trimming at V came to 8 bases and at J to 2 bases, leaving 10 bases not matched to a gene. The CDR3 totals 15 residues. CDR3 in DNA: TGTGCCAGCGGGGGACAGGGTGTGGGAACCTACGAGCAGTACTTC. Its protein product is CASGGQGVGTYEQYF.

This clone occurred once. The V gene is TRBV5-6, the J gene TRBJ2-3, with D perhaps matching TRBD1 (6 bases). This CDR3 spans 15 amino acids. Germline V CDR1 and CDR2: SGHDT, YYEEEE. V was shortened by 0 bases and J by 6 bases, with 14 bases between the two germline ends. The chain's CDR3 is CASSLAFRDTDTQYF. DNA for the CDR3: TGTGCCAGCAGCTTGGCCTTCCGGGACACCGATACGCAGTATTTT.

This chain uses TRBV10-3 with TRBJ2-1; D perhaps matches TRBD2 (5 bases). From germline, CDR1 is ENHRY and CDR2 SYGVKD. The CDR3 loop spans 17 amino acids. Trimming shortened V by 8 bases and J by 0 bases, and 20 bases separated the two germline ends. In nucleotides, the CDR3 is TGTGCCATCTCCAAGGCGGGCCGCGAGAGCTCCTACAATGAGCAGTTCTTC. This translates into CAISKAGRESSYNEQFF.

The chain couples TRBV7-9 to TRBJ1-6; D not certain. The length of the CDR3 is 15 residues. Germline lookup yields CDR1 SEHNR and CDR2 FQNEAQ (reference sequence). The V gene lost 6 bases and the J gene lost 5 bases, with 14 bases spanning the gap. The CDR3: CASRRPGSNNSPLHF. The DNA for the CDR3 is TGTGCCAGCAGACGACCGGGATCTAATAATTCACCCCTCCACTTT.

The chain is built from TRBV18 and TRBJ1-5; 8 nucleotides agree with TRBD1. Germline V lookup: CDR1 KGHSH, CDR2 LQKENI. The CDR3 runs 16 residues. V dropped 2 bases and J dropped 2; count of bases not matched to a gene: 5. The CDR3 nucleotides read TGTGCCAGCTCACCAGAGACAGGGGCGGGCAATCAGCCCCAGCATTTT. This gives the protein CASSPETGAGNQPQHF.

This rearrangement joins TRBV7-6 to TRBJ2-7; 8 bases fit TRBD1. In germline, CDR1 is SGHVS, CDR2 FNYEAQ. This CDR3 spans 15 amino acids. V gave up 1 base and J gave up 0 bases; unmatched junction bases: 2. CDR3 sequence (DNA): TGTGCCAGCAGCTTAGGCGGGACAGGCTCCTACGAGCAGTACTTC. This sequence encodes CASSLGGTGSYEQYF.